The clone carrying this T cell receptor (beta chain) appeared a single time. The target antigen is unknown. The data were obtained in a study of identical twins. Findings and limits, study-wide: Donors were not followed over many years; analysis was cross-sectional.

TCRdb recomputed calls from the 5' RACE reads with MiXCR, one row per CDR3 protein. The table shows some 760,000 distinct CDR3 sequences, with about 18% occurring only once. Trimming removed 3 bases from V and 5 bases from J, with 8 bases in between. In germline, CDR1 is DFQATT, CDR2 SNEGSKA (reference sequence). This CDR3 region has 11 residues. These data also featured in a second study, about T cells expressing NK-cell markers. That paper adds: HCMV serostatus: most of the eight sequenced donors positive, one negative.

Sequenced input: PBMCs. This chain joins TRBV20-1 and TRBJ2-7; perhaps TRBD2 as D (6 bases). This clonotype was sampled from a woman under 30 in good health. CDR3 residues: CSASGGHEQYF. The CDR3 coding sequence is TGCAGTGCTAGTGGAGGGCACGAGCAGTACTTC.